The 11 T cell receptor beta chains below come from one sample, sequenced in a study of T cell repertoires and HLA-DP antigens. This table comes from immunoSEQ multiplex PCR, and its TCRdb copy is limited to in-frame clones, with some not included. Here the sample spans some 120,000 clones, about 92% being singletons. The antigens for these receptors are not known. The sequenced sample consisted of CD4+ T cells from PBMCs. Every receptor here comes from a woman between 18 and 30 years old in good health and CMV-seronegative.

V usage is TRBV4-3 and J usage is TRBJ1-2; 12 nucleotides line up with TRBD1. This CDR3 has 18 residues. Germline V gene data show CDR1 as LGHNA and CDR2 as YSLEER. V was pared by 0 bases and J by 4 bases, with 9 bases of the junction left unmatched. This CDR3 is CASSQELWDRGRGYGYTF. The CDR3 DNA sequence: TGCGCCAGCAGCCAAGAGCTGTGGGACAGGGGGCGCGGCTATGGCTACACCTTC.

This clone showed up just a few times. The V gene is TRBV4-1, the J gene TRBJ2-7; 9 bases align to TRBD1. Germline assignment: CDR1 MGHRA and CDR2 YSYEKL. The junction had 6 bases not matched to a gene; V was cut back by 3 bases and J by 3 bases. This CDR3 contains 15 residues. Here the CDR3 DNA reads TGCGCCAGCAGCCATCATACGGGACAGGGCTACGAGCAGTACTTC. Translated, it gives CASSHHTGQGYEQYF.

This clone showed up just once. Here the CDR3 reads CASRRVSVQYV. The CDR3, as DNA: TGTGCCAGCAGAAGAGTCAGTGTGCAGTACGTC. The chain has TRBV6-5 and TRBJ2-7; D not resolved. V was cut by 6 bases and J by 9 bases, with 12 bases left in between. The length of the CDR3 is 11 residues. CDR1 is MNHEY and CDR2 is SVGAGI in the germline V gene.

The chain couples TRBV18 to TRBJ2-3; no clear D gene. V lost 4 bases and J lost 2, with 13 bases in between. This CDR3 has 15 amino acids. CDR1 is KGHSH and CDR2 is LQKENI in the germline V gene. Written as DNA, the CDR3 is TGTGCCAGCTCACGGACCGGTCTCCTCACAGATACGCAGTATTTT. Translating gives CASSRTGLLTDTQYF.

This chain links TRBV4-3 with TRBJ2-5, with 10 bases lining up with TRBD2. Germline V lookup: CDR1 LGHNA, CDR2 YSLEER. The CDR3 runs 14 residues. V shed 1 base and J 10 bases; nucleotides not matched to a gene: 6. The CDR3 nucleotides read TGCGCCAGCAGCCAAGGGCTAGCGGGGGCCAGCCAGTACTTC. As protein: CASSQGLAGASQYF.

This clone was detected only once. The chain is built from TRBV10-3 and TRBJ2-5; D gene unclear. The CDR3 totals 18 residues. The germline V gene encodes CDR1 ENHRY and CDR2 SYGVKD. V lost 3 bases, J lost 5 bases, and 25 bases lay in between. The CDR3 loop is CAISDFDSPIIGLETQYF. The CDR3 DNA reads TGTGCCATCAGTGATTTCGACTCCCCTATTATCGGATTGGAGACCCAGTACTTC.

V gene TRBV4-1 combines with J gene TRBJ2-1; D not resolved. CDR3 length: 20 amino acids. V gave up 4 bases and J gave up 0 bases, with 25 bases separating them. From germline, CDR1 is MGHRA and CDR2 YSYEKL. CDR3 protein: CASSLRPTVAQRNSYNEQFF. CDR3 sequence (DNA): TGCGCCAGCAGCCTAAGACCGACTGTAGCTCAGAGGAACTCCTACAATGAGCAGTTCTTC.

This sequence joins TRBV7-3 and TRBJ2-5, with D possibly called TRBD1 or TRBD2 (6 bases each). V gave up 0 bases and J gave up 3 bases, with 11 bases separating them. Per the germline V gene, CDR1 is SGHTA and CDR2 is FQGTGA. The CDR3 runs 15 residues. CDR3 protein: CASSLTGGREETQYF. CDR3 bases: TGTGCCAGCAGCTTAACTGGGGGGCGCGAAGAGACCCAGTACTTC. Based on the CDR3 plus reference TRBV7-3 and TRBJ2-5, the full variable domain is GAGVSQTPSNKVTEKGKYVELRCDPISGHTALYWYRQSLGQGPEFLIYFQGTGAADDSGLPNDRFFAVRPEGSVSTLKIQRTERGDSAVYLCASSLTGGREETQYFGPGTRLLVL.

This chain uses TRBV10-1 with TRBJ2-1; 8 bases are a match to TRBD2. Germline V gene data show CDR1 as WNHNN and CDR2 as SYGVQD (reference sequence). After removal of 8 bases from V and 9 bases from J, the junction contained 9 bases not matched to a gene. The CDR3 has 13 amino acids. The CDR3 DNA reads TGCGCCAGCGGGGGGAGCGGGAGTGGTGAGCAGTTCTTC. As protein: CASGGSGSGEQFF.

This clone appeared a few times. The gene calls are TRBV7-2 and TRBJ1-2; D is unresolved. The CDR3 extends over 15 amino acids. Germline assignment: CDR1 SGHTA and CDR2 FQGNSA. Trimming took off 4 bases at V and 0 bases at J, with 12 bases between the two ends. The CDR3 spells CASSSHRTSNYGYTF. In DNA form, the CDR3 reads TGTGCCAGCAGCTCCCACCGTACTTCTAACTATGGCTACACCTTC.

This chain links TRBV30 with TRBJ2-5; D might be TRBD2 (5 bases). CDR1 and CDR2 from the germline V gene are GTSNPN and SVGIG (reference sequence). The CDR3 is 13 residues long. Trimming removed 2 bases at V and 9 bases at J, with 16 bases between. CDR3 amino acids: CAWSSDYLAAQYF. CDR3 coding DNA: TGTGCCTGGAGTAGCGACTACCTTGCGGCCCAGTACTTC.